One and the same sample provided the 17 T cell receptor beta chains below, sequenced in a study of T cells after posttransplantation cyclophosphamide. Using immunoSEQ multiplex PCR, the repertoire was profiled, and TCRdb retains in-frame clones only, with some absent. Reported are about 7,900 clones, none seen only once; the ten largest carry about 6.1%. A marrow graft followed busulfan-fludarabine conditioning, with cyclophosphamide on days +3 and +4. The source was PBMCs, collected after an allogeneic stem cell transplant with post-transplant cyclophosphamide. These receptors originate from a male patient in his 30s who received an allogeneic stem cell transplant from an unrelated donor, was CMV-positive, and had acute and chronic GVHD. The T cells may come from the graft donor.

This clone has a count of ten or more. This rearrangement joins TRBV10-3 to TRBJ2-3; 13 bases match TRBD2. The V gene end was trimmed by 4 bases and the J gene end by 8 bases; junction bases not matched to a gene: 6. Per germline, CDR1 ENHRY and CDR2 SYGVKD. The CDR3 is made up of 15 amino acids. The CDR3: CAISGRLAGGGTQYF. CDR3 nucleotides: TGTGCCATCAGTGGGAGACTAGCGGGAGGAGGTACGCAGTATTTT.

At least ten counts were recorded for this clone. The chain carries TRBV6-2 or TRBV6-3 and TRBJ1-5, with D perhaps matching TRBD1 (5 bases). This CDR3 has 13 amino acids. With 4 bases removed from V and 2 bases from J, the gap between germline ends came to 6 bases. Germline values: CDR1 MNHEY, CDR2 SVGEGT. The CDR3 protein is CASSFRGNQPQHF. CDR3 nucleotides: TGTGCCAGCAGTTTCAGGGGCAATCAGCCCCAGCATTTT.

Within the sample, this clone is medium-sized. The chain couples TRBV10-3 to TRBJ1-1, with a weak D call TRBD1 (6 bases). From germline, CDR1 is ENHRY and CDR2 SYGVKD. The CDR3 totals 13 residues. V was shortened by 8 bases and J by 5 bases, with 15 bases between the two germline ends. The CDR3 DNA is TGTGCCATCCGGGCCCCAGGGGTGACTGAAGCTTTCTTT. It translates to CAIRAPGVTEAFF.

This clone was found many times. The chain employs TRBV19 and TRBJ1-3; no reliable D call. V shed 5 bases and J shed 0 bases, with 11 bases lying between them. CDR1 and CDR2 (germline): LNHDA, SQIVND (reference sequence). The CDR3 has 15 amino acids. The DNA for the CDR3 is TGTGCCAGTAGTTGGACTGGTCTCTCTGGAAACACCATATATTTT. The encoded protein is CASSWTGLSGNTIYF.

This clone appeared many times. The genes are TRBV10-3 and TRBJ1-2; the match to TRBD1 covers 7 bases. Germline CDR1 ENHRY, CDR2 SYGVKD. The V gene end was trimmed by 3 bases and the J gene end by 3 bases; junction bases not matched to a gene: 10. The CDR3 extends over 16 amino acids. The CDR3 nucleotides read TGTGCCATCAGTGATATTGGTGTCAGGGGGGACTATGGCTACACCTTC. Encoded protein: CAISDIGVRGDYGYTF.

This clone was detected ten times or more. The chain carries TRBV14 and TRBJ2-1, with D possibly TRBD2 on 6 matching bases. CDR1 is SGHDN, CDR2 FVKESK, per germline. The CDR3 has 13 residues. V gave up 4 bases and J gave up 7 bases, with 11 bases separating them. The CDR3, as DNA: TGTGCCAGCAGCCTTGGACTATTGAATGAGCAGTTCTTC. Its translation is CASSLGLLNEQFF.

By share, this clone counts as medium-sized (0.01 to 0.1%). The V and J genes are TRBV19 and TRBJ1-5, with D maybe TRBD1 (6 bases). Trimming removed 6 bases from V and 5 bases from J, with 17 bases in between. The length of the CDR3 is 15 residues. Germline-derived CDR1 and CDR2 are LNHDA and SQIVND (reference sequence). CDR3 protein: CASRPRQAWDQPQHF. CDR3 sequence (DNA): TGTGCCAGTAGGCCCCGACAGGCGTGGGATCAGCCCCAGCATTTT.

In its sample, this clone was seen many times. The gene calls are TRBV5-4 and TRBJ2-7; 8 bases match TRBD1. From germline, CDR1 is SGHNT and CDR2 YYREEE (reference sequence). Losses at the gene ends were 4 bases for V and 2 bases for J; bases not matched to a gene: 8. The CDR3 has 15 amino acids. CDR3 DNA sequence: TGTGCCAGCAGCCTCGACAGGGGAAGAACCTACGAGCAGTACTTC. Encoded protein: CASSLDRGRTYEQYF.

This clone was detected ten times or more. The chain joins TRBV7-2 to TRBJ1-3; TRBD1 agrees at 8 bases. V shed 5 bases and J 0 bases; nucleotides not matched to a gene: 3. CDR1 SGHTA and CDR2 FQGNSA come from the germline V gene. CDR3 size: 15 residues. CDR3 sequence: CASSQTGGSGNTIYF. The CDR3 nucleotides read TGTGCCAGCAGCCAAACAGGGGGCTCTGGAAACACCATATATTTT. The full variable domain, rest sourced from reference TRBV7-2 and TRBJ1-3, is GAGVSQSPSNKVTEKGKDVELRCDPISGHTALYWYRQSLGQGLEFLIYFQGNSAPDKSGLPSDRFSAERTGGSVSTLTIQRTQQEDSAVYLCASSQTGGSGNTIYFGEGSWLTVV.

This clone was counted many times. J is TRBJ2-5 and V is TRBV6-2 or TRBV6-3; D may be TRBD2 (6 bases). The CDR3 is 14 amino acids. Germline-derived CDR1 and CDR2 are MNHEY and SVGEGT. V lost 7 bases and J lost 5, with 17 bases in between. The CDR3 protein is CASTSAGLRETQYF. The DNA for the CDR3 is TGTGCCAGCACCTCTGCGGGGCTTAGGGAGACCCAGTACTTC.

This clone was counted between two and nine times. A read error may be the cause here, since a much bigger clone is one base away. The chain is built from TRBV5-1 and TRBJ2-7; perhaps TRBD2 as D (6 bases). This CDR3 has 14 amino acids. Germline assignment: CDR1 SGHRS and CDR2 YFSETQ. In nucleotides, the CDR3 is TGCGCCAGCAGCTTTGTAGGAGGGCCCTACCAGCAGTACTTC. Protein sequence: CASSFVGGPYQQYF.

There are a few counts of this clone. The chain has TRBV2 and TRBJ2-5, with TRBD1 as a possible D gene (5 bases). Germline assignment: CDR1 SNHLY and CDR2 FYNNEI. There are 15 residues in the CDR3. Trimming shortened V by 5 bases and J by 2 bases, and 15 bases separated the two germline ends. CDR3 coding DNA: TGTGCCAGCAGTCAACAAGCGACAGAACAAGAGACCCAGTACTTC. Amino acids: CASSQQATEQETQYF.

This clone appeared many times. The V call is TRBV20-1, the J call TRBJ2-4, with D possibly being TRBD1 (5 bases). CDR1 is DFQATT and CDR2 is SNEGSKA in the germline V gene (reference sequence). The CDR3 loop spans 9 amino acids. The V end lost 8 bases, the J end lost 6 bases, and 5 bases lay between the germline ends. CDR3 residues: CSQGNIQYF. DNA for the CDR3: TGCAGTCAGGGAAACATTCAGTACTTC.

This clone came up many times. The rearrangement joins TRBV9 to TRBJ1-3; D remains ambiguous. Germline-derived CDR1 and CDR2 are SGDLS and YYNGEE. Trimming stripped 3 bases from V and 2 bases from J, with 15 bases between. CDR3 length: 16 amino acids. The CDR3 nucleotides read TGTGCCAGCAGCGCCTCTATCTCGGTGGCTGGAAACACCATATATTTT. Its translation is CASSASISVAGNTIYF.

This clone was detected ten times or more. CDR3 residues: CASSPGGTQPQHF. CDR3 nucleotide sequence: TGTGCCAGCAGCCCGGGGGGGACTCAGCCCCAGCATTTT. This rearrangement joins TRBV28 to TRBJ1-5, with D maybe TRBD1 (5 bases). This CDR3 contains 13 residues. Trimming shortened V by 6 bases and J by 6 bases, and 12 bases separated the two germline ends. Per the germline V gene, CDR1 is MDHEN and CDR2 is SYDVKM.

This clone was observed at least ten times. The V gene is TRBV27, the J gene TRBJ1-2; D remains unclear. The CDR3 length is 14 residues. V shed 3 bases and J shed 4 bases, with 12 bases lying between them. Germline loops: CDR1 MNHEY, CDR2 SMNVEV (reference sequence). This CDR3 reads CASSFLPRIYGYTF. The CDR3 region has the DNA TGTGCCAGCAGTTTTCTTCCCAGAATCTATGGCTACACCTTC.

This clone was seen at least ten times. V usage is TRBV5-1 and J usage is TRBJ1-1, with D possibly being TRBD1 (5 bases). Trimming stripped 1 base from V and 2 bases from J, with 9 bases between. Germline V gene sequence: CDR1 SGHRS, CDR2 YFSETQ. CDR3 length: 14 amino acids. This CDR3 reads CASSLSGINTEAFF. CDR3 nucleotides: TGCGCCAGCAGCTTGTCAGGGATCAACACTGAAGCTTTCTTT.